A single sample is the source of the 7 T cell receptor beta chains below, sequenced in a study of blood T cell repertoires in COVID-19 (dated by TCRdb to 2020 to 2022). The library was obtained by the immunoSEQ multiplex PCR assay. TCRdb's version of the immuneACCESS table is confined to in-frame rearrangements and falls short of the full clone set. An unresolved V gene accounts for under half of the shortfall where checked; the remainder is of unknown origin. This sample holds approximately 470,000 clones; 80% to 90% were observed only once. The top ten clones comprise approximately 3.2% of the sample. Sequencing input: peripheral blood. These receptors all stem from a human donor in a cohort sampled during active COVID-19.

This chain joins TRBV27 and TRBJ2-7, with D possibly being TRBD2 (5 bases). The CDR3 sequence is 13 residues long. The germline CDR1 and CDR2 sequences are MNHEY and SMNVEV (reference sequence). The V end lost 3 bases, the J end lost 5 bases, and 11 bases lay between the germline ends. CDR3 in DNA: TGTGCCAGCAGTTTTGTGGCTAGCAACGAGCAGTACTTC. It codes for CASSFVASNEQYF.

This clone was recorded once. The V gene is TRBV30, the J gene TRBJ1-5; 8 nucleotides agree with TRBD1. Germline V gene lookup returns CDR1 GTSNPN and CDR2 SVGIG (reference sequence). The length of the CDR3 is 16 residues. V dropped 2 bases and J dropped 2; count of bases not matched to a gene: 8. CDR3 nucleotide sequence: TGTGCCTGGAGTTCAGGGGGCATGGGGGGCAATCAGCCCCAGCATTTT. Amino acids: CAWSSGGMGGNQPQHF.

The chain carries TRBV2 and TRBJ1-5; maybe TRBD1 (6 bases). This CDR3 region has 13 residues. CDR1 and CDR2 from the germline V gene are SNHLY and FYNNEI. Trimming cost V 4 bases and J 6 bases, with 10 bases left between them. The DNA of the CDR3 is TGTGCCAGCAGTGTCAGGGGTTTTCAGCCCCAGCATTTT. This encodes CASSVRGFQPQHF.

Here the CDR3 reads CASSLDRLGAYEQYF. CDR3 DNA: TGTGCCAGCAGCTTAGACAGACTAGGAGCCTACGAGCAGTACTTC. V is TRBV7-2 and J is TRBJ2-7; D may be TRBD2 (6 bases). Per germline, CDR1 SGHTA and CDR2 FQGNSA. V gave up 1 base and J gave up 2 bases, with 12 bases separating them. CDR3 length: 15 residues.

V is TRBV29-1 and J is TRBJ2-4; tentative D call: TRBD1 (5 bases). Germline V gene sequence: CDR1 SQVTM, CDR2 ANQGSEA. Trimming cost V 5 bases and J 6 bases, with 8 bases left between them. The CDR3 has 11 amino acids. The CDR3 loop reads CSVFQGNIQYF. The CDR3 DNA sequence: TGCAGCGTTTTTCAGGGAAACATTCAGTACTTC.

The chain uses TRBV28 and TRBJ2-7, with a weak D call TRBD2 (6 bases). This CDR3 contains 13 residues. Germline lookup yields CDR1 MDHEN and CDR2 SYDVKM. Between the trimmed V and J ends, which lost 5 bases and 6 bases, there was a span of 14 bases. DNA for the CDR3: TGTGCCAGCAGTGAGGGCGGGGCAACCGAGCAGTACTTC. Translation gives CASSEGGATEQYF. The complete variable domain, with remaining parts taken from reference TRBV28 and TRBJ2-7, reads DVKVTQSSRYLVKRTGEKVFLECVQDMDHENMFWYRQDPGLGLRLIYFSYDVKMKEKGDIPEGYSVSREKKERFSLILESASTNQTSMYLCASSEGGATEQYFGPGTRLTVT.

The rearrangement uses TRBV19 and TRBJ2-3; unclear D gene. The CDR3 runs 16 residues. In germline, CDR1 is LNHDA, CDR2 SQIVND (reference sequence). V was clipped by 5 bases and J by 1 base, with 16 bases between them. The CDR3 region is CASSDVSLDRTDTQYF. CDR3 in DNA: TGTGCCAGTAGTGATGTCAGTCTAGACCGCACAGATACGCAGTATTTT.